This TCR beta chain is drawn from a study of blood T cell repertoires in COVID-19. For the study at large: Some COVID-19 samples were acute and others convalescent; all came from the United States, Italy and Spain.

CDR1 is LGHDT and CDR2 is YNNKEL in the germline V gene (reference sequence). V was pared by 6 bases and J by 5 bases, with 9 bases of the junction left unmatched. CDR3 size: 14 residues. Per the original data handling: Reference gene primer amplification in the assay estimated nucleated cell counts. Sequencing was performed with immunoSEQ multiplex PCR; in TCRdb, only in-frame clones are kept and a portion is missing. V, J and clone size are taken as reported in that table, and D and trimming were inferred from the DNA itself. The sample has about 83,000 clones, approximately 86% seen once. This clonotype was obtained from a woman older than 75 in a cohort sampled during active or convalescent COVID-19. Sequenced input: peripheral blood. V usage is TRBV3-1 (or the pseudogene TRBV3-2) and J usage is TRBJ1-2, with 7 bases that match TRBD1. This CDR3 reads CASRALGTDYGYTF. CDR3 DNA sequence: TGTGCCAGCAGGGCCCTCGGGACAGATTATGGCTACACCTTC.